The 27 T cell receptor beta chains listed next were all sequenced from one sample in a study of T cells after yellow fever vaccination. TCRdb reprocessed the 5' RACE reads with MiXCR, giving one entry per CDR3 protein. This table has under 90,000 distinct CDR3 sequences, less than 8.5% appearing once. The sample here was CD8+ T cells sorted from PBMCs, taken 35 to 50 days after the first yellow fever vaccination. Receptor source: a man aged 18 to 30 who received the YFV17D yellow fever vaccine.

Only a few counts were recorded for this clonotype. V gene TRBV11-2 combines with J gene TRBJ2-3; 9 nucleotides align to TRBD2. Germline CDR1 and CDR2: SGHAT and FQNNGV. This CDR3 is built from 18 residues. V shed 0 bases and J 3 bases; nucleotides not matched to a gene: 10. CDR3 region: CASSLDTTAGGRTDTQYF. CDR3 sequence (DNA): TGTGCCAGCAGCTTAGATACTACGGCGGGGGGGAGGACAGATACGCAGTATTTT.

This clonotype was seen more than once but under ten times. Written as DNA, the CDR3 is TGTGCCAGCAGCCAAGATTTAGGAGACAGGGTGACGGAGACCCAGTACTTC. Its protein product is CASSQDLGDRVTETQYF. This rearrangement joins TRBV4-2 to TRBJ2-5; 7 bases map to TRBD1. There are 17 residues in the CDR3. Germline V gene lookup returns CDR1 LGHNA and CDR2 YNFKEQ. The junction had 12 bases not matched to a gene; V was cut back by 0 bases and J by 5 bases.

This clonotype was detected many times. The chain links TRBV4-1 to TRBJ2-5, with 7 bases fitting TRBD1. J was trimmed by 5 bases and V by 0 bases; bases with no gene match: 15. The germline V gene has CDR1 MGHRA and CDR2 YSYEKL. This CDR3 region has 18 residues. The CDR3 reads CASSQDESRRGQLETQYF. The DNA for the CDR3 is TGCGCCAGCAGCCAAGATGAGAGTCGAAGGGGGCAGCTGGAGACCCAGTACTTC.

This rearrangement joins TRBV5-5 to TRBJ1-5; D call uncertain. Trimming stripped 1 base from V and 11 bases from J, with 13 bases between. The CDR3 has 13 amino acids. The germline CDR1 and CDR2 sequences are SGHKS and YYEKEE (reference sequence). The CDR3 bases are TGTGCCAGCAGCTTGTACCCGGAAGAGGCCCAGCATTTT. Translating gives CASSLYPEEAQHF. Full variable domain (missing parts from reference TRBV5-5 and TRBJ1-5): DAGVTQSPTHLIKTRGQQVTLRCSPISGHKSVSWYQQVLGQGPQFIFQYYEKEERGRGNFPDRFSARQFPNYSSELNVNALLLGDSALYLCASSLYPEEAQHFGDGTRLSIL.

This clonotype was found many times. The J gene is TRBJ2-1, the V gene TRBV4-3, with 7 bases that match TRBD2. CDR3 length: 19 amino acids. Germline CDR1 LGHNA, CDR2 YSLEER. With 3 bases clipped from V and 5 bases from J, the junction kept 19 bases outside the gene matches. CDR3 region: CASSQDKRGLGEVHNEQFF. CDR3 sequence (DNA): TGCGCCAGCAGCCAGGACAAGCGGGGTCTTGGAGAAGTGCACAATGAGCAGTTCTTC.

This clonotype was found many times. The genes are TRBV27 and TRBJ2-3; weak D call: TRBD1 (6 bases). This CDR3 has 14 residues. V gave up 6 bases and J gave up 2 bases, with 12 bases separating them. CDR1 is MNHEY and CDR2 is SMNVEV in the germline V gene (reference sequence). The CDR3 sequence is CASRTGTTTDTQYF. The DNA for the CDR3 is TGTGCCAGCAGGACAGGAACCACCACAGATACGCAGTATTTT.

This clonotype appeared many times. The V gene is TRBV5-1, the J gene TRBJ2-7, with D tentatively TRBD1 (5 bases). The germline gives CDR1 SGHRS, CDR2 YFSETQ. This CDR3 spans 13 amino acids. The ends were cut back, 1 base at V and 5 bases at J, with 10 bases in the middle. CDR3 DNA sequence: TGCGCCAGCAGCTTGCCAGGGTCCCACGAGCAGTACGTC. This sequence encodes CASSLPGSHEQYV.

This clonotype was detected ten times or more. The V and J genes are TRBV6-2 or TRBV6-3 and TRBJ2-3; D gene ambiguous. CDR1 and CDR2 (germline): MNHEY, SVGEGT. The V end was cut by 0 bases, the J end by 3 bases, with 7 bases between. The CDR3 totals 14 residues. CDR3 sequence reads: CASSYSGSTDTQYF. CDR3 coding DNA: TGTGCCAGCAGTTACTCGGGCTCGACAGATACGCAGTATTTT.

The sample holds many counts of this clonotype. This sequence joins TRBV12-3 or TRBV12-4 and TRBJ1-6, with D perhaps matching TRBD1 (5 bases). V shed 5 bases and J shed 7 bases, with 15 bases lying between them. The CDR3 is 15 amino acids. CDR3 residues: CASSGGGASNSPLHF. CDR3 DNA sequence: TGTGCCAGCAGTGGGGGGGGTGCGAGCAATTCACCCCTCCACTTT.

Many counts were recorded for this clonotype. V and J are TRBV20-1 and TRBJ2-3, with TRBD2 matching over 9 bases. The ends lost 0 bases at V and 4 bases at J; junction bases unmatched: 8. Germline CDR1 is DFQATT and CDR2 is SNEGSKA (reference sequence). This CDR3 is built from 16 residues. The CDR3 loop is CSARDIASGDADTQYF. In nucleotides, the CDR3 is TGCAGTGCTAGAGATATAGCTAGCGGGGATGCAGATACGCAGTATTTT.

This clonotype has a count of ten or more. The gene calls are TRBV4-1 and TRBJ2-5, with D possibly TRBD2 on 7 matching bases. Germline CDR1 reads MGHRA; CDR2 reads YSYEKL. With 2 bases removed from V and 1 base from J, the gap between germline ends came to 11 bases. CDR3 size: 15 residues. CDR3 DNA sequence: TGCGCCAGCAGCCAACGGGCGGGGGCCCAAGAGACCCAGTACTTC. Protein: CASSQRAGAQETQYF.

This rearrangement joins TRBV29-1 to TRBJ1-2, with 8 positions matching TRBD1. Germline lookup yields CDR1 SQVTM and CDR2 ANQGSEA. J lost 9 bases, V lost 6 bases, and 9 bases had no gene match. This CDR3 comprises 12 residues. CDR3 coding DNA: TGCAGCGTGGAGAGACAGGGGTTAAGCTACACCTTC. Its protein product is CSVERQGLSYTF.

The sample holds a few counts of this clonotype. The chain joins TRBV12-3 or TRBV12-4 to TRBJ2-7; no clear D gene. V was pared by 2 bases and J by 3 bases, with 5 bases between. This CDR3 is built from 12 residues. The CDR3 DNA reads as TGTGCCAGCAGTTTAAACGGCTACGAGCAGTACTTC. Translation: CASSLNGYEQYF.

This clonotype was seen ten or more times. CDR3 in DNA: TGTGCCAGCAGTTTTCGGGGGACTGAAGCTTTCTTT. It specifies CASSFRGTEAFF. The chain joins TRBV27 to TRBJ1-1; possible D gene TRBD1, 5 bases. The CDR3 is made up of 12 amino acids. The germline CDR1 and CDR2 sequences are MNHEY and SMNVEV (reference sequence). V lost 3 bases and J lost 5, with 7 bases in between.

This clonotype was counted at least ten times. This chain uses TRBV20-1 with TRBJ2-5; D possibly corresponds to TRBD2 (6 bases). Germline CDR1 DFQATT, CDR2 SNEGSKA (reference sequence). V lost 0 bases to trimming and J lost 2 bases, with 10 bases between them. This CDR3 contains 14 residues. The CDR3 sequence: CSARDGAGQETQYF. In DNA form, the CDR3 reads TGCAGTGCTAGAGATGGGGCGGGGCAAGAGACCCAGTACTTC.

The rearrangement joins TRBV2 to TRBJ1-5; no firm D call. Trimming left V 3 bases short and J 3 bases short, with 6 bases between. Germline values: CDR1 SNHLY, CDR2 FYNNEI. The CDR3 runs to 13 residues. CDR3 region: CASSDRHNQPQHF. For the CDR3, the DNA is TGTGCCAGCAGTGACAGACACAATCAGCCCCAGCATTTT. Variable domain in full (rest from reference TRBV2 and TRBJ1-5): EPEVTQTPSHQVTQMGQEVILRCVPISNHLYFYWYRQILGQKVEFLVSFYNNEISEKSEIFDDQFSVERPDGSNFTLKIRSTKLEDSAMYFCASSDRHNQPQHFGDGTRLSIL.

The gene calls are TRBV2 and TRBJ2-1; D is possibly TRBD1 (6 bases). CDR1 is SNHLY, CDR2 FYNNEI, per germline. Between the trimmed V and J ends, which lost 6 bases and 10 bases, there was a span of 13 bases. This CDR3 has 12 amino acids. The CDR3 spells CASSLRGGEQFF. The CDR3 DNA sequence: TGTGCCAGCAGCCTCAGGGGCGGGGAGCAGTTCTTC.

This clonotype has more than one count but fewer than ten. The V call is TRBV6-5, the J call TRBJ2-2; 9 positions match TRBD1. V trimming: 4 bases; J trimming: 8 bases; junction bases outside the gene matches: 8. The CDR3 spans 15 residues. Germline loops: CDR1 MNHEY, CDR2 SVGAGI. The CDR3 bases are TGTGCCAGCAGTTGGGTGACAGGGGGACCGGGGGAGCTGTTTTTT. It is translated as CASSWVTGGPGELFF.

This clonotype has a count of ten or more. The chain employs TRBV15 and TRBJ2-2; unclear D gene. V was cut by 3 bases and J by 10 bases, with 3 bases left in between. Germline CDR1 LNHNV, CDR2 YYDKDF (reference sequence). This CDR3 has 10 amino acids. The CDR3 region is CATSSKELFF. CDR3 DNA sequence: TGTGCCACCAGCAGTAAGGAGCTGTTTTTT.

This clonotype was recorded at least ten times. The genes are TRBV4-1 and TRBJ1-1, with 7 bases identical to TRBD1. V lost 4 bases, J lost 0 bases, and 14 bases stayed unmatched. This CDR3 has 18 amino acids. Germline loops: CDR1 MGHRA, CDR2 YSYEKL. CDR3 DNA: TGCGCCAGCAGCCCCTTCCCCGGGACAGCCCAATTGAACACTGAAGCTTTCTTT. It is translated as CASSPFPGTAQLNTEAFF.

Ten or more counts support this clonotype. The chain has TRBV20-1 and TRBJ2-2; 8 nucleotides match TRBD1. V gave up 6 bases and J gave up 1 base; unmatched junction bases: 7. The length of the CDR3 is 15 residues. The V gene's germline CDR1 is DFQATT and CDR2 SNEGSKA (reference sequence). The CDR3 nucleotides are TGCAGTGCAGGACAGGGTATAGGGAACACCGGGGAGCTGTTTTTT. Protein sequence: CSAGQGIGNTGELFF.

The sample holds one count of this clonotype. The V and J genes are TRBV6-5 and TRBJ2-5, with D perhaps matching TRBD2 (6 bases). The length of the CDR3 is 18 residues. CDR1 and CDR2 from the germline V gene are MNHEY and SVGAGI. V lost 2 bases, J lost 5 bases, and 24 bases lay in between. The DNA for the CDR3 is TGTGCCAGCAGTTACAACGCGCGGGACCCCAAATATATGGAGACCCAGTACTTC. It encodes CASSYNARDPKYMETQYF.

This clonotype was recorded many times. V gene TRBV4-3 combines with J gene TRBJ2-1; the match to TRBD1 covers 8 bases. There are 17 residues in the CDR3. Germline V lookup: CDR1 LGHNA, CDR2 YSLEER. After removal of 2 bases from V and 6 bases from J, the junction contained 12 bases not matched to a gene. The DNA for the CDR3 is TGCGCCAGCAGCCAATCGTTTAGACAGGGGTTGGGCAATGAGCAGTTCTTC. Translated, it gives CASSQSFRQGLGNEQFF.

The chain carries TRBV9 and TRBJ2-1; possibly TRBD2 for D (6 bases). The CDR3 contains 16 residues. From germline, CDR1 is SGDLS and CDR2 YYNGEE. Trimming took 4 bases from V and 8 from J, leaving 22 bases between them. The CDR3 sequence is CASSHNPGGSFHEQFF. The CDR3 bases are TGTGCCAGCAGCCACAATCCTGGGGGGTCATTTCATGAGCAGTTCTTC.

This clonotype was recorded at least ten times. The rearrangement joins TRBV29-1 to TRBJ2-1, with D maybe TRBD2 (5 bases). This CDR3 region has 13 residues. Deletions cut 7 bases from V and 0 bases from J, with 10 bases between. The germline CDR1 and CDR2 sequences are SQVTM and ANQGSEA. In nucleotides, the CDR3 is TGCAGCGCAGACGGAGGCTCCTACAATGAGCAGTTCTTC. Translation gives CSADGGSYNEQFF.

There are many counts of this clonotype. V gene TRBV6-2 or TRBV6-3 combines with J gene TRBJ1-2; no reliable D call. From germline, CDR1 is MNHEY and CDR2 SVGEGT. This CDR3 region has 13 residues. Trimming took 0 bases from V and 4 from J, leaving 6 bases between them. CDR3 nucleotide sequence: TGTGCCAGCAGTTACTCGGCAGCCTATGGCTACACCTTC. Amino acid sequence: CASSYSAAYGYTF.

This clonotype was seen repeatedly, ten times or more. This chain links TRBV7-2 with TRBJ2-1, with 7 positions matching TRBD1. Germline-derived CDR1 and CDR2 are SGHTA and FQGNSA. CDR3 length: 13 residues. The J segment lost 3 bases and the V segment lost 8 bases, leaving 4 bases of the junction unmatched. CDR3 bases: TGTGCCAGCGGGACAGCTAACTACAATGAGCAGTTCTTC. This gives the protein CASGTANYNEQFF. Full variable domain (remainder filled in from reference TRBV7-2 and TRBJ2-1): GAGVSQSPSNKVTEKGKDVELRCDPISGHTALYWYRQSLGQGLEFLIYFQGNSAPDKSGLPSDRFSAERTGGSVSTLTIQRTQQEDSAVYLCASGTANYNEQFFGPGTRLTVL.